The rows below give T cell receptor beta chains drawn from one sample of a study of T-cell memory formation after mild COVID-19. TCRdb recomputed calls from the 5' RACE reads with MiXCR, one row per CDR3 protein. Among approximately 170,000 distinct CDR3 sequences, approximately 13% were seen once, and the ten largest hold approximately 3.6%. The sequencing sample was made of PBMCs or a T cell subset sorted from them (not recorded which). The origin of the receptors is a young man who had mild COVID-19 (a few samples of this study predate the infection). Cell type and time point are not known. Both conserved end residues are part of each CDR3. The order of the fields is clone size, V gene, J gene, CDR3 protein. Some rows have no size entry. The others give once, few or many, or a class for an expanded clone.

NA	TRBV6-5	TRBJ2-7	CASSRGTRLYEQYF
NA	TRBV28	TRBJ2-3	CASSSLWGGPTDTQYF
few	TRBV7-2	TRBJ2-7	CASSLGTGGRQYF
NA	TRBV7-2	TRBJ1-3	CASSLAVVPGNTIYF
few	TRBV2	TRBJ2-3	CASSGLAGWVGTQYF
few	TRBV3-1	TRBJ2-5	CASSQDRRATQYF
few	TRBV5-8	TRBJ1-5	CASTREEGSWGNQPQHF
NA	TRBV4-3	TRBJ1-1	CASAWGVDTEAFF
NA	TRBV12-3/TRBV12-4	TRBJ2-7	CASSLQASSTYEQYF
many	TRBV4-2	TRBJ2-1	CASSLKVDEQFF
NA	TRBV10-3	TRBJ1-5	CAISESVSDQPQHF
many	TRBV9	TRBJ1-1	CASSVGPNTEAFF
NA	TRBV10-3	TRBJ2-6	CASQGQGSSGANVLTF
NA	TRBV25-1	TRBJ1-2	CASSPPGGSLAYGYTF
few	TRBV11-2	TRBJ2-3	CASSLPGTDTQYF
NA	TRBV10-3	TRBJ1-1	CAISRGTVNTEAFF
NA	TRBV12-3/TRBV12-4	TRBJ2-5	CASSWPPQTQYF
NA	TRBV5-1	TRBJ2-5	CASSTTETQYF
NA	TRBV12-3/TRBV12-4	TRBJ1-4	CASAGENEKLFF
few	TRBV7-2	TRBJ1-1	CASSTPGEQGLRGTEAFF
NA	TRBV3-1	TRBJ1-6	CASSQEGRDSPLHF
few	TRBV24-1	TRBJ1-1	CATPPAWGDRGLNTEAFF
few	TRBV7-2	TRBJ2-5	CASSFQSLSGETQYF
NA	TRBV23-1	TRBJ1-2	CASSRDRGQGGYTF
few	TRBV29-1	TRBJ1-5	CSVRVQGGNQPQHF
few	TRBV12-3/TRBV12-4	TRBJ2-1	CASRANLDSWPIF
NA	TRBV30	TRBJ1-6	CAWSVIERSPLHF
few	TRBV5-1	TRBJ1-1	CASSLAGQATAEAFF
many	TRBV5-4	TRBJ2-5	CASSGRDIQETQYF
NA	TRBV20-1	TRBJ1-1	CSAATGPMNTEAFF
NA	TRBV7-3	TRBJ2-1	CASSNLPRGSNEQFF
NA	TRBV5-1	TRBJ2-5	CASSRQGLETQYF
NA	TRBV5-1	TRBJ2-7	CASSLERGGSYEQYF
few	TRBV2	TRBJ1-6	CASTVDRGLSPLHF
NA	TRBV7-9	TRBJ2-1	CASKLAGYNEQFF
few	TRBV11-2	TRBJ1-3	CASSPRATSGNTIYF
many	TRBV7-2	TRBJ1-4	CASRLNEKLFF
many	TRBV27	TRBJ1-6	CASSLLGGNSPLHF
NA	TRBV5-5	TRBJ2-5	CASSLPYSLETQYF
few	TRBV7-7	TRBJ2-1	CASSLGTVNEQFF
NA	TRBV18	TRBJ2-4	CASSLSSGENIQYF
NA	TRBV5-1	TRBJ2-2	CASSHLQGLSGELFF
many	TRBV30	TRBJ2-2	CAWMKGYRTSGHTGELFF
few	TRBV19	TRBJ2-5	CASSITGEETQYF
few	TRBV5-1	TRBJ2-5	CASSGTSEGETQYF
few	TRBV15	TRBJ2-1	CATSRDGQASYNEQFF
few	TRBV5-1	TRBJ2-1	CASSLTPLSDEQFF
NA	TRBV7-2	TRBJ2-2	CASTPPNSNTGELFF
many	TRBV9	TRBJ2-5	CASSLRLAGDQETQYF
NA	TRBV7-2	TRBJ2-7	CASTLGLGRGYEQYF
NA	TRBV9	TRBJ2-2	CASSVRGQGTGELFF
few	TRBV4-3	TRBJ2-5	CASSQGPRPGQETQYF
NA	TRBV9	TRBJ2-1	CASNPQGWGNEQFF
NA	TRBV12-3/TRBV12-4	TRBJ2-4	CASRSGTGRKNIQYF
NA	TRBV10-3	TRBJ1-4	CAISSRQGGDEKLFF
few	TRBV6-6	TRBJ2-3	CASSYPQITDTQYF
NA	TRBV7-9	TRBJ2-1	CASSFWAVDNEQFF